This T cell receptor (beta chain) was identified during a study of blood T cell repertoires in COVID-19. Clones were sequenced by immunoSEQ multiplex PCR, and TCRdb holds only the in-frame ones, with some missing. The data show under 200,000 clones, roughly 88% seen once. Ages ranged from roughly 18 to 100 years, with residence in about two dozen US areas. The receptor's source is a man aged 35 to 55 with acute COVID-19. The sample was PBMCs or T cells enriched from blood (not recorded which).

The CDR3 reads CASSLAGGAGETQYF. The CDR3 nucleotides read TGTGCCAGCAGCTTAGCTGGGGGAGCGGGGGAGACCCAGTACTTC. The genes are TRBV11-2 and TRBJ2-5; 7 nucleotides agree with TRBD2. The junction had 7 bases not matched to a gene; V was cut back by 1 base and J by 5 bases. The germline V gene encodes CDR1 SGHAT and CDR2 FQNNGV. The CDR3 spans 15 residues.